These T cell receptor beta chains were read from a single sample in a study of OX40 agonist ivuxolimab in advanced cancers. Some clones are missing from TCRdb's copy, which holds only in-frame ones; the method was immunoSEQ multiplex PCR. The repertoire includes tens of thousands of clones, about 86% of them detected once, and approximately 0.54% sits in the top ten. Source: CD4+ or CD8+ T cells sorted from blood, taken in a trial of the OX40 agonist ivuxolimab. The source of these receptors is an adult with an advanced solid tumor such as melanoma, head and neck, liver or kidney cancer. CDR3s include the opening cysteine and the closing phenylalanine or tryptophan. A D gene is named only where the DNA matches it firmly. Rows give clone size only sometimes, using once, few, many, or a class for an expanded clone.

j_gene,abundance,v_gene,d_gene,CDR3aa,CDR3nt
TRBJ1-2,-,TRBV6-1,-,CASSDRAFYGYTF,TGTGCCAGCAGTGATCGGGCCTTCTATGGCTACACCTTC
TRBJ2-7,once,TRBV7-2,-,CASSSRSYEQYF,TGTGCCAGCAGCTCGCGATCCTACGAGCAGTACTTC
TRBJ2-1,few,TRBV30,-,CAWEGGGPEQFF,TGTGCCTGGGAAGGGGGAGGGCCGGAGCAGTTCTTC
TRBJ2-2,-,TRBV4-3,TRBD2,CASSQEIASGNTGELFF,TGCGCCAGCAGCCAAGAGATCGCTAGCGGGAACACCGGGGAGCTGTTTTTT
TRBJ2-1,-,TRBV28,-,CASGNPIRPNEQFF,TGTGCCAGCGGCAATCCCATTCGACCCAATGAGCAGTTCTTC
TRBJ2-7,once,TRBV14,-,CASSQDSGSRYEQYF,TGTGCCAGCAGCCAAGACTCCGGATCTCGCTACGAGCAGTACTTC
TRBJ2-5,-,TRBV9,-,CASSVGQGLQETQYF,TGTGCCAGCAGCGTAGGACAGGGACTCCAAGAGACCCAGTACTTC
TRBJ2-2,-,TRBV5-1,TRBD1,CASSEQGPATGELFF,TGCGCCAGCAGCGAACAGGGGCCAGCAACCGGGGAGCTGTTTTTT
TRBJ1-2,-,TRBV19,-,CASSTGPLPYYGYTF,TGTGCCAGTAGTACGGGACCCCTGCCGTACTATGGCTACACCTTC
TRBJ2-3,-,TRBV15,TRBD2,CATSRDVIAGGRTDTQYF,TGTGCCACCAGCAGAGATGTGATAGCGGGGGGGCGGACAGATACGCAGTATTTT
TRBJ2-2,-,TRBV2,-,CASSETQQVTGELFF,TGTGCCAGCAGTGAAACCCAGCAGGTTACCGGGGAGCTGTTTTTT
TRBJ2-2,-,TRBV7-2,TRBD2,CASSFPLAGENTGELFF,TGTGCCAGCAGCTTCCCCCTAGCGGGGGAGAACACCGGGGAGCTGTTTTTT
TRBJ2-2,-,TRBV27,-,CASKLWGLNTGELFF,TGTGCCAGTAAGTTGTGGGGACTCAACACCGGGGAGCTGTTTTTT
TRBJ2-2,-,TRBV6-4,TRBD2,CASRPGTSFGELFF,TGTGCCAGCAGACCCGGGACTAGCTTCGGGGAGCTGTTTTTT
TRBJ2-1,once,TRBV9,TRBD1,CASSVQGAGKYNEQFF,TGTGCCAGCAGCGTACAGGGGGCCGGTAAATACAATGAGCAGTTCTTC
TRBJ2-1,-,TRBV5-1,TRBD2,CASTRGGSYNEQFF,TGCGCCAGCACCCGCGGGGGATCGTACAATGAGCAGTTCTTC
TRBJ1-6,few,TRBV7-8,-,CASSLGGNSPLHF,TGTGCCAGCAGCTTGGGGGGGAATTCACCCCTCCACTTT
TRBJ2-5,-,TRBV5-1,TRBD1,CASSLRQGGLETQYF,TGCGCCAGCAGCCTAAGACAGGGGGGATTGGAGACCCAGTACTTC